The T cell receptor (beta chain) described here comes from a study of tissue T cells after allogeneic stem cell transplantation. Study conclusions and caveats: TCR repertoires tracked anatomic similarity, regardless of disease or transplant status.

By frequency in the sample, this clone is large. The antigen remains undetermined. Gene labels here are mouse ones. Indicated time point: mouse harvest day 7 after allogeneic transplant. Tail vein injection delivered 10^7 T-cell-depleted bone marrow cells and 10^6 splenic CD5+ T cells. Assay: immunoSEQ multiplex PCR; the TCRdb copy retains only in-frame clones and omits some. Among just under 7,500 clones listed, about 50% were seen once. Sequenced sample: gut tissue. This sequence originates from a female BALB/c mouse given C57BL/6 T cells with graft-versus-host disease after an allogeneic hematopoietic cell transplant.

CDR3 amino acids: CASSLTPDAEQFF. Partial CDR3 DNA: TGTGCCAGCAGCTTGACCCCGGATGCTGAGCAGTTC. This chain joins TRBV3 and TRBJ2-1; D is unresolved. The CDR3 end lies 1 residue beyond the end of the read and is filled in from the germline J gene. Trimming took off 3 bases at V and 5 bases at J, with 8 bases between the two ends. CDR3 length equals 13 residues. Germline V gene data show CDR1 as SNHLY and CDR2 as FYNGKV (reference sequence).